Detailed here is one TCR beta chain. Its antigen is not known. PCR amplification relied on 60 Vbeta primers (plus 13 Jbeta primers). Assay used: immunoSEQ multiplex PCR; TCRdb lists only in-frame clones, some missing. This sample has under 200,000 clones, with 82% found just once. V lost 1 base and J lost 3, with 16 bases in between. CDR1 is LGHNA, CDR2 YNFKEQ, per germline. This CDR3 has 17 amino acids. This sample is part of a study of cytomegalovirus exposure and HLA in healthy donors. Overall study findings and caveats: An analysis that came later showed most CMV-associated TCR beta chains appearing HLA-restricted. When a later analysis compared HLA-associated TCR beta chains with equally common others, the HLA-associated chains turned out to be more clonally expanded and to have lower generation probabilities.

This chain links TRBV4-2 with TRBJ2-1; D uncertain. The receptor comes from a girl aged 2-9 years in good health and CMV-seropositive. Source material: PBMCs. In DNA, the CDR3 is TGTGCCAGCAGCCAAGTTGGGCCGCCCCAATACTACAATGAGCAGTTCTTC. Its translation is CASSQVGPPQYYNEQFF.